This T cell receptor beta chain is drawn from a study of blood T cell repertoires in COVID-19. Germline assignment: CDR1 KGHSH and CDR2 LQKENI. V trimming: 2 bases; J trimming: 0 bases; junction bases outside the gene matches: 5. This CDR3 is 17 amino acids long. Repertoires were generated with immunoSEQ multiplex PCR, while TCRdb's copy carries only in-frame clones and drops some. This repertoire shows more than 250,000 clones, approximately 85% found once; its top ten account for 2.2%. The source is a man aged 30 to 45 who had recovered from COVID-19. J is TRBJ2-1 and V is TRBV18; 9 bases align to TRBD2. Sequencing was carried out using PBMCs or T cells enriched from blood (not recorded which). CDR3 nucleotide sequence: TGTGCCAGCTCACCAATCCTAGCGGGAAACTCCTACAATGAGCAGTTCTTC. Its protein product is CASSPILAGNSYNEQFF.